The subject of this entry is one TCR beta chain. The antigen remains unidentified. This sequence may be a read error, since a much larger clone differs from it by one base. This specimen comes from a study of Graves' ophthalmopathy and Graves' hyperthyroidism. Background on the study: Peripheral blood was gathered at the point of initial diagnosis, before any treatment started.

This CDR3 is 14 amino acids long. V lost 5 bases and J lost 2, with 10 bases in between. CDR1 MGHDK and CDR2 SYGVNS come from the germline V gene. Findings and limits, study-wide: Discriminating ophthalmopathy from stable hyperthyroidism, a 13-signature model attained a sensitivity of over 85% and a specificity of about 81%. Thyroid clonotypes that were expanded above 0.001 frequency mostly also appeared in blood.

TCR beta CDR3 amplification used RNA transcripts. RT-PCR was first run with HTBI primers, then multiplex PCR in a second round. TCRdb passed the multiplex PCR reads through MiXCR, listing each CDR3 protein once. The sample consists of 40,000 or so distinct CDR3 sequences, roughly 52% of them appearing once. The chain recombines TRBV25-1 with TRBJ1-3; no reliable D call. This clonotype originated in an adult woman with stable Graves' hyperthyroidism. Sequencing was performed on peripheral blood. The CDR3 spells CASSRQNPGNTIYF. The CDR3 DNA follows: TGTGCCAGCAGTAGGCAGAACCCTGGAAACACCATATATTTT.